This is a list of T cell receptor beta chains from one sample in a study of blood T cell repertoires in COVID-19. Using immunoSEQ multiplex PCR, the repertoire was profiled, and TCRdb retains in-frame clones only, with some absent. The table lists around 140,000 clones, about 83% of them singletons. The sequenced material came from peripheral blood. Every receptor here comes from a man in his fifties or sixties with acute or convalescent COVID-19. Both conserved end residues are part of each CDR3. The D gene is left open where the match is weak. Clone size is given for some rows only: seen once, a few or many times, or a class if the clone is expanded.

cdr3_nt	cdr3_aa	d_call	v_call	j_call	clone_size
TGTGCCAGCAGCGCCCTCGGATCGGGGGACTGTGACTCCTACGAGCAGTACTTC	CASSALGSGDCDSYEQYF	.	TRBV21-1	TRBJ2-7	.
TGTGCCAGCAGTTACTCGGACAGGGGGCGAATACCCCCCAGGGAGAACTATGGCTACACCTTC	CASSYSDRGRIPPRENYGYTF	TRBD1	TRBV6-2/TRBV6-3	TRBJ1-2	.
TGTGCCAGCAGCTCGTTATCCGCGAACACCGGGGAGCTGTTTTTT	CASSSLSANTGELFF	.	TRBV7-2	TRBJ2-2	few
TGTGCCAGCAGTGAGCCGGGACAGGACTACGAGCAGTACTTC	CASSEPGQDYEQYF	TRBD1	TRBV6-1	TRBJ2-7	.
TGTGCCAGCAGTGAATTTGGCCCCGCAGAGACCCAGTACTTC	CASSEFGPAETQYF	.	TRBV25-1	TRBJ2-5	.
TGTGCCAGCAGCATGACAGTCTCCGGGGAGCTGTTTTTT	CASSMTVSGELFF	.	TRBV7-8	TRBJ2-2	.
TGTGCCAGCACCCAAGGTAGCGGGGACCTAGATACGCAGTATTTT	CASTQGSGDLDTQYF	TRBD2	TRBV7-9	TRBJ2-3	.
TGTGCCATCGAGACGGCGGGCGAGCAGTACTTC	CAIETAGEQYF	.	TRBV6-5	TRBJ2-7	.
TGTGCCAGCAGTTCGACTAGCGGGGGGGCGCGACGTCAAGATACGCAGTATTTT	CASSSTSGGARRQDTQYF	TRBD2	TRBV6-2/TRBV6-3	TRBJ2-3	many
TGTGCCAGTAGGCATAGCGGGAATGCCTACGAGCAGTACTTC	CASRHSGNAYEQYF	TRBD2	TRBV19	TRBJ2-7	.
TGCGCCAGCAGCTTGAGGGGTGGCAATCAGCCCCAGCATTTT	CASSLRGGNQPQHF	.	TRBV5-1	TRBJ1-5	once
TGCGCCAGCAGCCAAGTACCCGGAGGTCCGGGCAGTGTGACTGGAAACACCATATATTTT	CASSQVPGGPGSVTGNTIYF	.	TRBV4-1	TRBJ1-3	.
TGTGCCTGGAGTGAAGGGACTGAGAACTATGGCTACACCTTC	CAWSEGTENYGYTF	.	TRBV30	TRBJ1-2	.
TGTGCCAGCAGCCAAGGGAGACCGGGACTAGCGGTCCTCGCGAACACCGGGGAGCTGTTTTTT	CASSQGRPGLAVLANTGELFF	TRBD2	TRBV3-1/TRBV3-2	TRBJ2-2	.
TGTGCCACCAGTCCGAGACAGGGTTTGGTAGATACGCAGTATTTT	CATSPRQGLVDTQYF	TRBD1	TRBV24-1	TRBJ2-3	.
TGTGCCAGCAGCCGGGACAGAAACTCTGGAAACACCATATATTTT	CASSRDRNSGNTIYF	TRBD1	TRBV5-6	TRBJ1-3	.
TGTGCCAGCAGCTTAGATTCCGGACAGGGTACGCAGCCCCAGCATTTT	CASSLDSGQGTQPQHF	TRBD1	TRBV7-9	TRBJ1-5	.
TGTGCCAGCAGCCGGAGGGGACCCGGGGCCAACGTCCTGACTTTC	CASSRRGPGANVLTF	.	TRBV5-8	TRBJ2-6	.
TGTGCCAGCAGCCAAGAAAGTGGGGGCAGGGGCTACACCTTC	CASSQESGGRGYTF	.	TRBV4-2	TRBJ1-2	many
TGCGCCAGCAGCTTGGAAGGGGCCAGCAATCAGCCCCAGCATTTT	CASSLEGASNQPQHF	.	TRBV5-1	TRBJ1-5	.